This T cell receptor beta chain was captured by sequencing in a study of CD8 T cells in ankylosing spondylitis. Study-wide points: Within peripheral blood, clones linked to disease were CD8+ and relatively rare. Previously reported in reactive arthritis synovial fluid and blood were some of the motif variants. Reportedly, matched ankylosing spondylitis synovial fluid was significantly enriched for disease-linked clones. A motif in TCR beta, a set of roughly eight highly homologous variants, appeared characteristic of ankylosing spondylitis blood.

Notes on this clonotype: Its antigen is currently unknown.

Quantitative 5'-RACE with molecular barcodes was used to make the TCR beta libraries. TCRdb called the 5' RACE reads again in MiXCR, with one record for every CDR3 protein. Of 200,000 to 250,000 distinct CDR3 sequences detected, about 18% appear once; the ten largest clones hold approximately 42%. The germline V gene encodes CDR1 SGHRS and CDR2 YFSETQ. The J segment lost 5 bases and the V segment lost 0 bases, leaving 5 bases of the junction unmatched. The CDR3 totals 17 residues. The chain joins TRBV5-1 to TRBJ2-3; TRBD2 aligns across 14 bases. The sequenced material came from blood, either unsorted or a sorted T cell fraction (not recorded which). The clonotype comes from a male donor with ankylosing spondylitis. CDR3 loop: CASSLEGLAGDLDTQYF. The CDR3 DNA follows: TGCGCCAGCAGCTTGGAGGGACTAGCGGGAGATTTAGATACGCAGTATTTT.